Listed below are T cell receptor beta chains from one sample, sequenced in a study of T cell responses to AZD1222 COVID-19 vaccine. The protocol was immunoSEQ multiplex PCR, while the TCRdb copy is restricted to in-frame clones and leaves out a portion. The data contain around 130,000 clones, 75% to 90% of them singletons. Sequenced here: peripheral blood, sampled on day 0 of AZD1222 vaccination. These receptors all stem from an adult in good health. Each CDR3 is given with its conserved first and last residue.

cdr3_aa | j_call | v_call
CASNSGTASEQYF | TRBJ2-7 | TRBV9
CASSAGLEAGELFF | TRBJ2-2 | TRBV9
CASSVTGSYEQYF | TRBJ2-7 | TRBV9
CASGSTTGQGWGYTF | TRBJ1-2 | TRBV12-5
CASRTSSGNTIYF | TRBJ1-3 | TRBV5-1
CASSPLGDSSYGYTF | TRBJ1-2 | TRBV18
CASTGREEVEQFF | TRBJ2-1 | TRBV2
CASSTRQGNGYTF | TRBJ1-2 | TRBV7-9
CASSQRDTYYEQYF | TRBJ2-7 | TRBV3-1/TRBV3-2
CASSLWGQVYEQYF | TRBJ2-7 | TRBV6-5
CASSRTQETQYF | TRBJ2-5 | TRBV9
CASSFRDYQETQYF | TRBJ2-5 | TRBV5-1
CASSFNGMGYTF | TRBJ1-2 | TRBV27
CASSKRGLAGLGETQYF | TRBJ2-5 | TRBV7-9
CASSIDPRAREDTEAFF | TRBJ1-1 | TRBV19
CASSLSPGVEQYF | TRBJ2-7 | TRBV7-3
CASSTGRTGSQETQYF | TRBJ2-5 | TRBV9
CASSVGSGGVVETQYF | TRBJ2-5 | TRBV9
CASSLGTGGAIYGYTF | TRBJ1-2 | TRBV7-9
CASSLTGVGNTIYF | TRBJ1-3 | TRBV3-1/TRBV3-2
CASRVGIYGYTF | TRBJ1-2 | TRBV27
CASSLVAAREQYF | TRBJ2-7 | TRBV5-1
CASSQGGWGYGYTF | TRBJ1-2 | TRBV14
CASSLFPREQYF | TRBJ2-7 | TRBV12-3/TRBV12-4
CASSQGISSDTQYF | TRBJ2-3 | TRBV3-1/TRBV3-2
CASSSDHPGTGFMNTEAFF | TRBJ1-1 | TRBV5-4
CASSRDQGRDEQYF | TRBJ2-7 | TRBV27
CASSARGVRDGYTF | TRBJ1-2 | TRBV9
CASSERRLEQFF | TRBJ2-1 | TRBV2
CASTRWGGVNQPQHF | TRBJ1-5 | TRBV28
CASIPGGANVLTF | TRBJ2-6 | TRBV11-2
CASSMGGFGQFF | TRBJ2-1 | TRBV19
CASSPLAGGPPDTQYF | TRBJ2-3 | TRBV5-1
CASSLGGAGNTIYF | TRBJ1-3 | TRBV5-4